This TCR beta chain comes out of a study of T cells after somatic rescue of genetic block. Profiling relied on immunoSEQ multiplex PCR, and the TCRdb table lists in-frame clones only, not all of them. Among 15,000 or so clones listed, approximately 70% were seen once. Germline lookup yields CDR1 MDHEN and CDR2 SYDVKM. V lost 2 bases, J lost 3 bases, and 6 bases stayed unmatched. The CDR3 is made up of 16 amino acids. The sequence was obtained from a man aged 18 to 30. Specimen: peripheral blood mononuclear cells (PBMCs). V and J are TRBV28 and TRBJ2-3, with TRBD1 identical over 9 bases. CDR3 nucleotide sequence: TGTGCCAGCAGTTTAAGCGGGACAGGGTTAACAGATACGCAGTATTTT. Amino acid sequence: CASSLSGTGLTDTQYF.